This T cell receptor beta chain came from a study of blood T cell repertoires in COVID-19. The V gene end was trimmed by 5 bases and the J gene end by 3 bases; junction bases not matched to a gene: 7. The CDR3 extends over 15 amino acids. Germline loops: CDR1 SNHLY, CDR2 FYNNEI. Per the authors' pipeline: Cell counts per sample came from amplifying reference gene primers. Profiled with immunoSEQ multiplex PCR; TCRdb holds only in-frame clones, not every one. The V and J calls and clone size were taken over from that table, and D and trimming were inferred from the DNA. This sample has 250,000 or so clones, with 84% found just once.

This sequence originates from a woman in her thirties or forties who had recovered from COVID-19. The rearrangement uses TRBV2 and TRBJ2-7; TRBD1 matches 10 bases. Source material: peripheral blood. This CDR3 reads CASSWGQGLIYEQYF. The CDR3 nucleotides read TGTGCCAGCAGTTGGGGACAGGGGCTCATCTACGAGCAGTACTTC.